This TCR beta chain was captured in a study of blood T cell repertoires in COVID-19. From germline, CDR1 is MGHRA and CDR2 YSYEKL. The CDR3 is 16 residues long. Trimming left V 0 bases short and J 5 bases short, with 16 bases between. The method was immunoSEQ multiplex PCR; TCRdb's version includes in-frame clones alone and lacks a portion of them. The sample holds approximately 210,000 clones, roughly 87% seen once. Those who participated ranged in age from roughly 18 to 90 years and resided in 24 US areas. Cohorts were assigned according to the clinical history that participants reported. This clone has only one observation.

The V call is TRBV4-1, the J call TRBJ2-5; possibly TRBD2 for D (5 bases). The sequence was obtained from a man aged 25 to 40 in a cohort exposed to, infected with or recovered from COVID-19 (not recorded which). The sample was PBMCs or T cells enriched from blood (not recorded which). The CDR3 region is CASSQESSLGGETQYF. CDR3 sequence (DNA): TGCGCCAGCAGCCAAGAGTCCTCCCTAGGCGGGGAGACCCAGTACTTC.